This TCR beta chain was sequenced in a study of T cell responses to AZD1222 COVID-19 vaccine. Clones were sequenced by immunoSEQ multiplex PCR, and TCRdb holds only the in-frame ones, with some missing. The table has about 130,000 clones, 70% to 90% seen once. V shed 5 bases and J 3 bases; nucleotides not matched to a gene: 4. This CDR3 is 14 amino acids long. Germline CDR1 reads LNHDA; CDR2 reads SQIVND (reference sequence). Study results and caveats: Distributed over spike, vaccine-associated CD4 TCRs predominated at 160-218 and 743-854.

Regarding this clone: The antigen remains undetermined.

The V call is TRBV19, the J call TRBJ2-7, with 10 bases matching TRBD1. The sequences come from peripheral blood, collected 28 days after the second AZD1222 dose. This receptor was obtained from an adult who received the AZD1222 COVID-19 vaccine. The CDR3 DNA reads as TGTGCCAGTAGTTACGGACAGGGGGGCTACGAGCAGTACTTC. Protein product: CASSYGQGGYEQYF.